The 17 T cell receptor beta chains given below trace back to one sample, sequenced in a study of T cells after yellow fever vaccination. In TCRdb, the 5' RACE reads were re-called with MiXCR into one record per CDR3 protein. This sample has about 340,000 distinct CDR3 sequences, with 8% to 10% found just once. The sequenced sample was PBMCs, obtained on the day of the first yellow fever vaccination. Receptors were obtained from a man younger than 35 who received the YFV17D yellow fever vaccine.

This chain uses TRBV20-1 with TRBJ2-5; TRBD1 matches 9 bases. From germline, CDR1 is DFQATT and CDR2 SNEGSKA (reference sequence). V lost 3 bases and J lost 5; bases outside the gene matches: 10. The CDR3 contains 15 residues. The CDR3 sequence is CSARPDRGVSETQYF. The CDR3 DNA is TGCAGTGCTAGGCCTGACAGGGGGGTATCGGAGACCCAGTACTTC.

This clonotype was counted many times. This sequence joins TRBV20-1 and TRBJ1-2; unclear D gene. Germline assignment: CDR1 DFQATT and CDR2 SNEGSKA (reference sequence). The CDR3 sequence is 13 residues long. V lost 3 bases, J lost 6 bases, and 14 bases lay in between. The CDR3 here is CSASRLLDHGYTF. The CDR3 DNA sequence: TGCAGTGCTAGTAGGCTATTAGACCATGGCTACACCTTC.

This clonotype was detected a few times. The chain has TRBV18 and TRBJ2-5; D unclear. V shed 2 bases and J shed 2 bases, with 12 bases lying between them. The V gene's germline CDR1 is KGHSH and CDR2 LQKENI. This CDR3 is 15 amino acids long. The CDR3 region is CASSPESYAQETQYF. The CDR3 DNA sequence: TGTGCCAGCTCACCAGAATCCTACGCGCAAGAGACCCAGTACTTC.

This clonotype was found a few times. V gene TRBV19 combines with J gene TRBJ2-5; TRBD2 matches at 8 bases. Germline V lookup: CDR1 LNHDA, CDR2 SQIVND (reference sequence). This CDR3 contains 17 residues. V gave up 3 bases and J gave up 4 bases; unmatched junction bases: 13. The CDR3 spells CASSMTGRSSGRETQYF. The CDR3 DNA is TGTGCCAGTAGTATGACCGGTCGGTCCAGCGGGAGAGAGACCCAGTACTTC.

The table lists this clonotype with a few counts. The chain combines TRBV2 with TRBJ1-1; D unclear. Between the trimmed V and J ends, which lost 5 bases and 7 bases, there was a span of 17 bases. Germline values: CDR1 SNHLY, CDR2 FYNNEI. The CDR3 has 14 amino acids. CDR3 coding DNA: TGTGCCAGCAGTTCGCCAAATAATCGGGATGAAGCTTTCTTT. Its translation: CASSSPNNRDEAFF.

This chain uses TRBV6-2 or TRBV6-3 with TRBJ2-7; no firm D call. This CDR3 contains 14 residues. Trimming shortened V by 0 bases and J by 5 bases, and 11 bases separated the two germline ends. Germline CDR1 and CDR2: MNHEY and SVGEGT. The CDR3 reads CASSYSTPMDEQYV. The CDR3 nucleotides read TGTGCCAGCAGTTACTCGACACCGATGGACGAGCAGTACGTC.

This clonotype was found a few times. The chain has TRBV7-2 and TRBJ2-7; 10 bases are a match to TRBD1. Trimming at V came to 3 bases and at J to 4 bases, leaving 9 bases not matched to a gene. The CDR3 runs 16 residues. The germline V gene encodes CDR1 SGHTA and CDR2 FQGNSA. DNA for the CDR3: TGTGCCAGCAGCTTCGCCCGGCGACAGGGGGCATACGAGCAGTACTTC. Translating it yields CASSFARRQGAYEQYF.

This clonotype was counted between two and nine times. The CDR3 DNA reads TGCAGTGCCACTAGCGGCTACGAGCAGTACTTC. Translating gives CSATSGYEQYF. The V gene is TRBV20-1, the J gene TRBJ2-7, with 8 bases lining up with TRBD2. The J segment lost 3 bases and the V segment lost 6 bases, leaving 1 base of the junction unmatched. This CDR3 comprises 11 residues. Germline-derived CDR1 and CDR2 are DFQATT and SNEGSKA (reference sequence).

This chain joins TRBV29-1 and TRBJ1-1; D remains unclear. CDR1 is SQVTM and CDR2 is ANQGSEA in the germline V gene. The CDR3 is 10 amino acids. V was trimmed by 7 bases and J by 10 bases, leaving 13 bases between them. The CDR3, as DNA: TGCAGCGCGAGAGAAGTTGGAGCTTTCTTT. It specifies CSAREVGAFF.

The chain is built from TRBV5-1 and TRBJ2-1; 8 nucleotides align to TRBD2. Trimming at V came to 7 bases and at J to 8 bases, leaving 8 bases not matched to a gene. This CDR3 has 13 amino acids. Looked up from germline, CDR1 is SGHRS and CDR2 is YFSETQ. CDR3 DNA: TGCGCCAGCGCGGGACTAGTTATCTATGAGCAGTTCTTC. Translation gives CASAGLVIYEQFF.

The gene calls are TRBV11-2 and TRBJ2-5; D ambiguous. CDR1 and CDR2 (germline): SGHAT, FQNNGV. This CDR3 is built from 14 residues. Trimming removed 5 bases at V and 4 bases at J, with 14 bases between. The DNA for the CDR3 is TGTGCCAGCAGCACCAGAAGGCAGGCAGAGACCCAGTACTTC. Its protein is CASSTRRQAETQYF.

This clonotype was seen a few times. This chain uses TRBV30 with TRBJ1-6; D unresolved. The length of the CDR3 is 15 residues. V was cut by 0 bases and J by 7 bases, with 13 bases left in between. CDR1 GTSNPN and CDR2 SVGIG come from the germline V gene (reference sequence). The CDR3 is CAWSVRGVGNSPLHF. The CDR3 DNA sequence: TGTGCCTGGAGTGTACGTGGAGTTGGGAATTCACCCCTCCACTTT.

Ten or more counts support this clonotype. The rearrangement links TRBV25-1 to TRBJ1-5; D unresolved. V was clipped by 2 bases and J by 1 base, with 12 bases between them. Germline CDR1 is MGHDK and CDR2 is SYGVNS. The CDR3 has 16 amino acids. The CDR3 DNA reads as TGTGCCAGCAGTGAAACGAACAGTTGGAGCAATCAGCCCCAGCATTTT. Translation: CASSETNSWSNQPQHF.

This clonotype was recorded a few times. In nucleotides, the CDR3 is TGTGCCAGCAGTCAAGCAGAGAATTCCTATACGCAGTATTTT. Protein product: CASSQAENSYTQYF. The chain uses TRBV12-3 or TRBV12-4 and TRBJ2-3, with unresolved D. This CDR3 region has 14 residues. Trimming removed 5 bases at V and 7 bases at J, with 16 bases between.

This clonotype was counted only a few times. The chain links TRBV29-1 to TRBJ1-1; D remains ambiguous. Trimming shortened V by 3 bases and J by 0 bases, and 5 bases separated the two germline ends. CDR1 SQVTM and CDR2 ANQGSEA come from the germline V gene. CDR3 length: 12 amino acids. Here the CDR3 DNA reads TGCAGCGTTGACGTTATGAACACTGAAGCTTTCTTT. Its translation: CSVDVMNTEAFF.

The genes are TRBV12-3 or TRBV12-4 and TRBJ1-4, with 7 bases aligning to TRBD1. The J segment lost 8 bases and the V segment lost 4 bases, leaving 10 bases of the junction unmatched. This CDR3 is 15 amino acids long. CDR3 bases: TGTGCCAGCAGTTCCCAGACAGGGAGGCCCGAAAAACTGTTTTTT. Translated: CASSSQTGRPEKLFF.

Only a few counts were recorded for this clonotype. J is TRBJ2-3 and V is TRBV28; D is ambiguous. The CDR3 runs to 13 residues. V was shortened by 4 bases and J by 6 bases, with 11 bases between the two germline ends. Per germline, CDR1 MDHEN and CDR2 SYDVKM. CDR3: CASSSQASDTQYF. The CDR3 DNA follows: TGTGCCAGCAGTTCACAAGCGTCGGATACGCAGTATTTT.